The T cell receptor (beta chain) under discussion was sequenced for a study of T cells in Graves' hyperthyroidism and ophthalmopathy. Across the whole study: Blood from the periphery was taken at initial diagnosis, before any treatment.

Germline V gives CDR1 MNHEY, CDR2 SMNVEV (reference sequence). V was clipped by 6 bases and J by 3 bases, with 18 bases between them. The CDR3 covers 15 residues. This clonotype was recorded a few times. Amplified regions were TCR beta CDR3 sequences from RNA transcripts. The HTBI primer set drove a first-round RT-PCR of the TCR CDR3. TCRdb independently ran MiXCR on the multiplex PCR reads; one entry per CDR3 protein. The profile shows some 490,000 distinct CDR3 sequences, about 20% of them singletons. The rearrangement links TRBV27 to TRBJ2-7; possible D gene TRBD2, 6 bases. The specimen sequenced was blood. This clonotype was obtained from a woman aged 70-85 years with Graves' ophthalmopathy. CDR3 protein: CASRRAGRLDYEQYF. In DNA form, the CDR3 reads TGTGCCAGCAGGCGGGCTGGGAGGCTAGACTACGAGCAGTACTTC.